A single sample gave rise to the 6 T cell receptor beta chains below, sequenced in a study of shared clonotypes between healthy human individuals. Using immunoSEQ multiplex PCR, the repertoire was profiled, and TCRdb retains in-frame clones only, with some absent. The profile shows a few million clones, nearly 97% of them singletons. Material for sequencing was naive CD4+ T cells sorted from blood. The subset here: CD45RA+ positively selected. The source is a man between 18 and 29 years old in good health.

This chain connects TRBV5-1 to TRBJ2-3; D is perhaps TRBD2 (6 bases). The V and J ends lost 4 bases and 4 bases respectively, with 16 bases between them. Germline assignment: CDR1 SGHRS and CDR2 YFSETQ. This CDR3 comprises 15 residues. The CDR3 nucleotides are TGCGCCAGCAGCCCGGACCGGGAGCGCGCAGATACGCAGTATTTT. Translation gives CASSPDRERADTQYF.

This chain uses TRBV5-4 with TRBJ2-1; TRBD2 aligns across 11 bases. CDR3 length: 16 residues. Germline V lookup: CDR1 SGHNT, CDR2 YYREEE (reference sequence). With V trimmed by 1 base and J by 6 bases, 6 bases remained unmatched. Here the CDR3 DNA reads TGTGCCAGCAGCTTGTCTCCGACTAGCGGGACCAATGAGCAGTTCTTC. Residues: CASSLSPTSGTNEQFF.

V is TRBV15 and J is TRBJ2-7, with 8 bases lining up with TRBD2. The J segment lost 3 bases and the V segment lost 6 bases, leaving 10 bases of the junction unmatched. This CDR3 contains 15 residues. Per germline, CDR1 LNHNV and CDR2 YYDKDF (reference sequence). DNA for the CDR3: TGTGCCACCAGGTATGCGGGAGGACTTTTCTACGAGCAGTACTTC. It translates to CATRYAGGLFYEQYF.

With respect to this clone: The sample has other DNA sequences that encode this CDR3 too. The chain joins TRBV11-2 to TRBJ2-7; possibly TRBD1 for D (6 bases). V was cut by 3 bases and J by 0 bases, with 6 bases left in between. The CDR3 contains 13 residues. Germline assignment: CDR1 SGHAT and CDR2 FQNNGV. In DNA, the CDR3 is TGTGCCAGCAGCTTGGGGGCCTCCTACGAGCAGTACTTC. Its translation: CASSLGASYEQYF.

This clone was counted a single time. The V gene is TRBV7-8, the J gene TRBJ2-3; 13 positions match TRBD2. The CDR3 contains 17 residues. J was trimmed by 2 bases and V by 5 bases; bases with no gene match: 7. The germline gives CDR1 SGHVS, CDR2 FQNEAQ. CDR3 DNA: TGTGCCAGCAGCAAAAGGACTAGCGGGGGACACACAGATACGCAGTATTTT. It specifies CASSKRTSGGHTDTQYF.

This sequence joins TRBV7-2 and TRBJ2-7; 9 bases are a match to TRBD2. The CDR3 spans 18 residues. Trimming removed 2 bases from V and 0 bases from J; junction bases left unmatched: 11. Germline CDR1 and CDR2: SGHTA and FQGNSA. CDR3 sequence reads: CASSLLSSSGSSSYEQYF. In nucleotides, the CDR3 is TGTGCCAGCAGCTTACTGTCAAGTAGCGGGAGTAGCTCCTACGAGCAGTACTTC.